Judged by abundance, the clone carrying this TCR beta chain is large. Its antigen is unidentified. The sample originates from a study of vaccination and CD4 T cells after COVID-19. Overall study context: The convalescents, six males and four females, included two who were Hispanic.

Treatment noted: 10-day PBMC culture with coronavirus spike peptide pools or control peptides (ViraFEST assay). CD4+ T cells of the unexposed donor were collected before the COVID-19 pandemic (2011-2018). ViraFEST expanded antigen-specific T cells with peptide pools, then sequenced TCRs. Cultured CD4+ T cell DNA underwent sequencing with the Oncomine TCR Beta short-read assay. Genomic DNA extraction was carried out from cultured CD4+ T cells. Each CDR3 protein is one row after TCRdb ran MiXCR on the PCR reads. The table shows some 1,700 distinct CDR3 sequences, with approximately 10% occurring only once. Looked up from germline, CDR1 is MNHNS and CDR2 is SASEGT. The CDR3 is made up of 15 amino acids. V was cut by 5 bases and J by 2 bases, with 15 bases left in between. Overall study results and limits: Median approximately 90% of reactive clones detected in convalescent patients emerged only post-vaccination.

Material for sequencing was CD4+ T cells from blood, cultured in vitro. This chain uses TRBV6-1 with TRBJ1-2; TRBD1 might be the D (5 bases). The TCR was taken from a human donor in good health. The DNA for the CDR3 is TGTGCCAGCAGTCACACCTTGGGGGTAAACTATGGCTACACCTTC. Translated: CASSHTLGVNYGYTF.